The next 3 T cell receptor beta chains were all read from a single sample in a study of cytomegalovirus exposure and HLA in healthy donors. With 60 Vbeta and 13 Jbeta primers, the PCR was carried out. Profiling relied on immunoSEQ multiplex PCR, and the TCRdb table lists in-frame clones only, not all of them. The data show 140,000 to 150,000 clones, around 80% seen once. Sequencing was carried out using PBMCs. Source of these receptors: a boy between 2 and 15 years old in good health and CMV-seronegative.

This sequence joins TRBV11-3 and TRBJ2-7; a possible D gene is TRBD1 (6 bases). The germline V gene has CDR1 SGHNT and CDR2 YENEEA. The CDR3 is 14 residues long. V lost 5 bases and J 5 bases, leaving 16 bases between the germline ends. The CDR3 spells CASSQRTVSNEQYF. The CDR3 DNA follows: TGTGCCAGCAGCCAGCGGACAGTAAGTAACGAGCAGTACTTC.

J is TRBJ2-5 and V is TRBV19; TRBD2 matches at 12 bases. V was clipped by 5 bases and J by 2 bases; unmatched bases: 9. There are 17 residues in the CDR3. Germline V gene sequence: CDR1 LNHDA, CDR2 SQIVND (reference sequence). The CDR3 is CASSSQRLAGVQETQYF. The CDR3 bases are TGTGCCAGTAGTTCTCAGCGACTAGCGGGGGTGCAAGAGACCCAGTACTTC.

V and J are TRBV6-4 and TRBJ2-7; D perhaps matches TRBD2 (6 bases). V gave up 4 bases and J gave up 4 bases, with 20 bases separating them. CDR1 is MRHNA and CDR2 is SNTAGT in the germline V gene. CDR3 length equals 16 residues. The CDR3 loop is CASSVAVGSSVYEQYF. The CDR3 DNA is TGTGCCAGCAGTGTAGCGGTGGGAAGCTCAGTATACGAGCAGTACTTC.